Listed here are 21 T cell receptor beta chains from one sample, sequenced in a study of cytomegalovirus exposure and HLA in healthy donors. The PCR employed 60 Vbeta primers together with 13 Jbeta primers. Here immunoSEQ multiplex PCR was the method, and the copy in TCRdb shows in-frame clones only, minus some. Among about 170,000 clones listed, around four fifths were seen once. The source material was PBMCs. These TCRs come from a boy under 10 years old in good health and CMV-seronegative.

The rearrangement links TRBV7-2 to TRBJ1-4, with TRBD1 matching over 9 bases. The V gene's germline CDR1 is SGHTA and CDR2 FQGNSA. Trimming removed 4 bases from V and 7 bases from J; junction bases left unmatched: 4. The CDR3 spans 14 residues. The DNA of the CDR3 is TGTGCCAGCAGCTCGGGACAGGGAATTGAAAAACTGTTTTTT. This codes for CASSSGQGIEKLFF.

The table lists this clone with a count of one. The chain is built from TRBV27 and TRBJ2-3; TRBD1 matches at 9 bases. Germline V gene sequence: CDR1 MNHEY, CDR2 SMNVEV (reference sequence). This CDR3 has 17 amino acids. V dropped 0 bases and J dropped 2; count of bases not matched to a gene: 6. This CDR3 is CASSLSIGTGYTDTQYF. CDR3 DNA: TGTGCCAGCAGTTTATCCATTGGGACAGGGTACACAGATACGCAGTATTTT.

J is TRBJ1-4 and V is TRBV5-6, with D unresolved. V lost 0 bases and J lost 7, with 10 bases in between. The CDR3 spans 14 residues. In germline, CDR1 is SGHDT, CDR2 YYEEEE. CDR3 in DNA: TGTGCCAGCAGCTTGGGACATTTTGTTGAAAAACTGTTTTTT. Its translation is CASSLGHFVEKLFF. The full variable domain, its missing parts supplied by reference TRBV5-6 and TRBJ1-4, is DAGVTQSPTHLIKTRGQQVTLRCSPKSGHDTVSWYQQALGQGPQFIFQYYEEEERQRGNFPDRFSGHQFPNYSSELNVNALLLGDSALYLCASSLGHFVEKLFFGSGTQLSVL.

The chain couples TRBV30 to TRBJ1-2; 7 bases match TRBD1. The ends lost 5 bases at V and 3 bases at J; junction bases unmatched: 9. The V gene's germline CDR1 is GTSNPN and CDR2 SVGIG (reference sequence). This CDR3 has 14 amino acids. In nucleotides, the CDR3 is TGTGCCTGGGATTCCGGGACAGACCACTATGGCTACACCTTC. It encodes CAWDSGTDHYGYTF.

CDR3 sequence: CASKARAPDTQYF. In DNA form, the CDR3 reads TGTGCCAGCAAGGCCAGGGCGCCAGATACGCAGTATTTT. The V gene is TRBV5-6, the J gene TRBJ2-3, with D perhaps matching TRBD1 (5 bases). The CDR3 extends over 13 amino acids. Trimming shortened V by 6 bases and J by 4 bases, and 12 bases separated the two germline ends. Germline CDR1 SGHDT, CDR2 YYEEEE.

As DNA, the CDR3 is TGCAGTGCCTACGGGACTAGCGAGTTCTTC. This translates into CSAYGTSEFF. The rearrangement uses TRBV20-1 and TRBJ2-1; 10 nucleotides agree with TRBD2. Germline V gene lookup returns CDR1 DFQATT and CDR2 SNEGSKA (reference sequence). The CDR3 is 10 residues long. The trim removed 6 bases at V and 14 bases at J, leaving 4 bases unmatched.

This chain links TRBV4-1 with TRBJ2-2, with 8 positions matching TRBD1. The CDR3 consists of 13 residues. From germline, CDR1 is MGHRA and CDR2 YSYEKL. V shed 6 bases, J shed 6 bases, and the junction held 3 bases outside the gene matches. The chain's CDR3 is CASREQGAGELFF. CDR3 in DNA: TGCGCCAGCAGAGAACAGGGGGCCGGGGAGCTGTTTTTT.

This clone was seen only once. The rearrangement links TRBV28 to TRBJ2-7; D remains unclear. The germline V and J ends were trimmed by 3 bases and 6 bases, with 9 bases remaining between them. The CDR3 is 12 amino acids. Germline V lookup: CDR1 MDHEN, CDR2 SYDVKM. In nucleotides, the CDR3 is TGTGCCAGCAGTTTGTCGCCTAGCGAGCAGTACTTC. This sequence encodes CASSLSPSEQYF.

The chain employs TRBV2 and TRBJ1-2, with TRBD1 matching over 7 bases. Germline trimming cut 6 bases from V and 1 base from J; bases unmatched to any gene: 8. Germline V gene lookup returns CDR1 SNHLY and CDR2 FYNNEI. The CDR3 covers 15 residues. This chain's CDR3 is CASRHTQGNNYGYTF. CDR3 bases: TGTGCCAGCAGACACACACAGGGGAATAACTATGGCTACACCTTC.

This sequence joins TRBV12-5 and TRBJ1-6; 9 positions agree with TRBD1. V lost 3 bases, J lost 0 bases, and 9 bases stayed unmatched. CDR1 is LGHNT, CDR2 FRNRAP, per germline. The CDR3 has 19 amino acids. CDR3 bases: TGTGCTAGTGGTTTCACAGGGGGCGAGGTAGTCTCCTATAATTCACCCCTCCACTTT. Amino acids: CASGFTGGEVVSYNSPLHF.

V gene TRBV7-6 combines with J gene TRBJ2-1, with a tentative D call TRBD1 (5 bases). V was clipped by 1 base and J by 0 bases, with 7 bases between them. This CDR3 comprises 15 residues. CDR1 and CDR2 (germline): SGHVS, FNYEAQ. The CDR3 is CASSLERGSYNEQFF. CDR3 DNA sequence: TGTGCCAGCAGCTTAGAAAGGGGCTCCTACAATGAGCAGTTCTTC. The whole variable domain, filled in from reference TRBV7-6 and TRBJ2-1, reads GAGVSQSPRYKVTKRGQDVALRCDPISGHVSLYWYRQALGQGPEFLTYFNYEAQQDKSGLPNDRFSAERPEGSISTLTIQRTEQRDSAMYRCASSLERGSYNEQFFGPGTRLTVL.

The gene calls are TRBV30 and TRBJ1-2; the D gene is possibly TRBD1 (5 bases). Trimming removed 4 bases from V and 8 bases from J, with 20 bases in between. CDR1 is GTSNPN and CDR2 is SVGIG in the germline V gene (reference sequence). The CDR3 runs to 14 residues. The CDR3 is CAWTRDRRGHGYTF. CDR3 nucleotide sequence: TGTGCCTGGACGCGAGACAGAAGGGGTCACGGCTACACCTTC.

The genes are TRBV9 and TRBJ1-6, with unresolved D. Trimming cost V 5 bases and J 9 bases, with 12 bases left between them. This CDR3 region has 13 residues. Germline loops: CDR1 SGDLS, CDR2 YYNGEE. The CDR3 protein is CASSLAGGSPLHF. The CDR3 DNA reads as TGTGCCAGCAGTCTGGCAGGAGGTTCACCCCTCCACTTT.

This clone was detected only a few times. V usage is TRBV4-1 and J usage is TRBJ1-1; D possibly corresponds to TRBD1 (6 bases). Germline CDR1 MGHRA, CDR2 YSYEKL. V was clipped by 3 bases and J by 4 bases, with 18 bases between them. The CDR3 loop spans 16 amino acids. This CDR3 reads CASSHPLRGKATEAFF. CDR3 DNA sequence: TGCGCCAGCAGCCACCCTCTCAGGGGTAAGGCCACTGAAGCTTTCTTT.

This clone came up once. The chain links TRBV5-1 to TRBJ1-1, with 8 bases identical to TRBD1. V lost 4 bases and J lost 7; bases outside the gene matches: 3. This CDR3 is built from 12 residues. CDR1 is SGHRS, CDR2 YFSETQ, per germline. The CDR3 DNA reads as TGCGCCAGCAGCAGGACAGGGATTGAAGCTTTCTTT. It is translated as CASSRTGIEAFF.

This clone was seen just once. The chain links TRBV11-3 to TRBJ1-1, with D unresolved. The CDR3 sequence is 13 residues long. The germline gives CDR1 SGHNT, CDR2 YENEEA. V gave up 0 bases and J gave up 6 bases, with 8 bases separating them. CDR3 sequence reads: CASSLDWRAEAFF. The CDR3 DNA sequence: TGTGCCAGCAGCTTAGATTGGAGGGCTGAAGCTTTCTTT.

The chain recombines TRBV10-1 with TRBJ2-1; a possible D gene is TRBD2 (7 bases). Germline V gene data show CDR1 as WNHNN and CDR2 as SYGVQD (reference sequence). There are 21 residues in the CDR3. V lost 6 bases to trimming and J lost 1 base, with 31 bases between them. CDR3 amino acids: CASSFSLPPGGPLRSYNEQFF. The CDR3, as DNA: TGCGCCAGCAGCTTTTCCCTTCCCCCGGGGGGCCCCCTAAGGTCCTACAATGAGCAGTTCTTC.

V usage is TRBV5-1 and J usage is TRBJ2-5, with 7 bases lining up with TRBD2. This CDR3 contains 15 residues. CDR1 is SGHRS and CDR2 is YFSETQ in the germline V gene. V lost 3 bases and J lost 5; bases outside the gene matches: 10. CDR3 residues: CASSSWAGEEETQYF. The CDR3 coding sequence is TGCGCCAGCAGCTCCTGGGCGGGAGAGGAGGAGACCCAGTACTTC.

The rearrangement uses TRBV7-3 and TRBJ2-7; 10 nucleotides agree with TRBD1. V shed 5 bases and J 2 bases; nucleotides not matched to a gene: 3. Looked up from germline, CDR1 is SGHTA and CDR2 is FQGTGA. This CDR3 contains 14 residues. CDR3 region: CASSPGQGAYEQYF. CDR3 DNA sequence: TGTGCCAGCAGCCCCGGACAGGGGGCCTACGAGCAGTACTTC.

This clone was seen just once. The rearrangement uses TRBV30 and TRBJ2-2, with 9 nucleotides matching TRBD1. V lost 4 bases, J lost 2 bases, and 5 bases stayed unmatched. CDR1 is GTSNPN and CDR2 is SVGIG in the germline V gene (reference sequence). The CDR3 length is 15 residues. Here the CDR3 reads CAWTTGGYNTGELFF. The CDR3 DNA is TGTGCCTGGACTACAGGGGGCTATAACACCGGGGAGCTGTTTTTT.

The CDR3 is CASSTESTAAAKNIQYF. CDR3 bases: TGTGCCAGTAGTACGGAGAGCACGGCCGCAGCCAAAAACATTCAGTACTTC. The gene calls are TRBV19 and TRBJ2-4, with D uncertain. Trimming took off 4 bases at V and 0 bases at J, with 16 bases between the two ends. The CDR3 contains 17 residues. Germline V CDR1 and CDR2: LNHDA, SQIVND (reference sequence).